These T cell receptor beta chains were read from a single sample in a study of blood T cell repertoires in COVID-19. Repertoires were generated with immunoSEQ multiplex PCR, while TCRdb's copy carries only in-frame clones and drops some. Among about 55,000 clones listed, around nine tenths were seen once. Specimen: peripheral blood. These TCRs come from a man aged 55 to 69 with active COVID-19. Each CDR3 is given with its conserved first and last residue. The D gene is left open where the match is weak. The listing skips clone size in some rows; elsewhere it reads once, few, many or a size class.

>TRBJ2-2|few|TRBD1|TRBV11-2
CASSRDRVGTGELFF
TGTGCCAGCAGCCGAGACAGGGTGGGAACCGGGGAGCTGTTTTTT
>TRBJ2-1|.|.|TRBV30
CAWSVLVGGGKNEQFF
TGTGCCTGGAGTGTACTAGTGGGAGGAGGTAAAAATGAGCAGTTCTTC
>TRBJ2-7|once|TRBD1|TRBV7-9
CASSVGGTGSYEQYF
TGTGCCAGCAGCGTAGGAGGGACAGGATCCTACGAGCAGTACTTC
>TRBJ2-5|few|.|TRBV9
CASSVGSGLVQETQYF
TGTGCCAGCAGCGTAGGAAGCGGGCTTGTCCAAGAGACCCAGTACTTC
>TRBJ2-7|.|TRBD2|TRBV4-1
CASSHPAGLESYEQYF
TGCGCCAGCAGCCACCCGGCCGGACTAGAGTCCTACGAGCAGTACTTC
>TRBJ2-2|.|TRBD2|TRBV20-1
CSASPSGRVNTGELFF
TGCAGTGCTAGTCCTAGCGGGAGGGTAAACACCGGGGAGCTGTTTTTT
>TRBJ2-1|.|.|TRBV27
CASSWAGAGEQFF
TGTGCCAGCAGCTGGGCGGGTGCCGGTGAGCAGTTCTTC
>TRBJ2-1|.|.|TRBV12-3/TRBV12-4
CASSLFQEQFF
TGTGCCAGCAGTTTATTTCAGGAGCAGTTCTTC
>TRBJ2-1|.|.|TRBV5-1
CASSVFLAPKSNEQFF
TGCGCCAGCAGCGTATTCCTAGCGCCCAAAAGCAATGAGCAGTTCTTC
>TRBJ2-7|.|.|TRBV6-5
CASSYDATRVEQYF
TGTGCCAGCAGTTACGACGCCACTAGGGTCGAGCAGTACTTC
>TRBJ2-1|.|TRBD2|TRBV10-2
CASIGLAAYNEQFF
TGCGCCAGCATAGGACTAGCGGCCTACAATGAGCAGTTCTTC
>TRBJ2-5|.|TRBD2|TRBV5-1
CASSWTSAPLRTQYF
TGCGCCAGCAGCTGGACTAGCGCACCCCTTCGGACCCAGTACTTC
>TRBJ2-1|.|.|TRBV2
CASDAGDYNEQFF
TGTGCCAGCGACGCGGGCGACTACAATGAGCAGTTCTTC
>TRBJ1-1|.|.|TRBV7-8
CASSFQGPPTEAFF
TGTGCCAGCAGCTTTCAGGGGCCCCCCACTGAAGCTTTCTTT
>TRBJ1-1|.|.|TRBV10-3
CAIRGASGLNTEAFF
TGTGCCATCAGGGGGGCGAGCGGATTGAACACTGAAGCTTTCTTT
>TRBJ2-7|.|TRBD1|TRBV11-2
CASRLWGQGHLEQYF
TGTGCCAGCAGGTTGTGGGGACAGGGACACTTGGAGCAGTACTTC
>TRBJ1-5|.|TRBD1|TRBV18
CASSRTPVTGGGYSNQPQHF
TGTGCCAGCTCACGGACCCCTGTAACAGGGGGGGGATATAGCAATCAGCCCCAGCATTTT
>TRBJ1-2|.|.|TRBV4-1
CASSLLFGDMQNYGYTF
TGCGCCAGCAGCCTCCTCTTCGGGGACATGCAGAACTATGGCTACACCTTC
>TRBJ2-3|.|TRBD2|TRBV18
CASSPRLAGYTDTQYF
TGTGCCAGCTCACCAAGGCTAGCGGGGTACACAGATACGCAGTATTTT
>TRBJ2-5|.|.|TRBV5-1
CASSLVRTETQYF
TGCGCCAGCAGCTTGGTTAGAACGGAGACCCAGTACTTC
>TRBJ1-1|.|TRBD1|TRBV11-1
CASSLQGARMNTEAFF
TGTGCCAGCAGCTTACAGGGGGCGCGGATGAACACTGAAGCTTTCTTT
>TRBJ2-1|once|TRBD2|TRBV18
CASRPGGYNEQFF
TGTGCCAGCCGCCCCGGGGGGTACAATGAGCAGTTCTTC
>TRBJ2-7|.|.|TRBV10-3
CAISASGGRHTGTYEQYF
TGTGCCATCAGTGCATCCGGAGGGAGACATACGGGAACCTACGAGCAGTACTTC
>TRBJ2-1|.|.|TRBV7-9
CASSLGERVGNEQFF
TGTGCCAGCAGCCTAGGGGAGCGGGTGGGCAATGAGCAGTTCTTC
>TRBJ1-2|.|TRBD1|TRBV9
CASSPRQGMSNYGYTF
TGTGCCAGCAGCCCAAGACAGGGAATGAGTAACTATGGCTACACCTTC
>TRBJ2-1|.|TRBD2|TRBV19
CASSIRGLAGGRSYNEQFF
TGTGCCAGTAGTATAAGGGGACTAGCGGGAGGACGCTCCTACAATGAGCAGTTCTTC
>TRBJ2-5|.|TRBD1|TRBV6-6
CASRNNRGRETQYF
TGTGCCAGCAGAAATAACAGGGGGAGGGAGACCCAGTACTTC
>TRBJ1-4|.|.|TRBV28
CASSFVGEKLFF
TGTGCCAGCAGTTTTGTGGGCGAAAAACTGTTTTTT
>TRBJ2-1|.|.|TRBV10-2
CASSRTDNEQFF
TGCGCCAGCAGTCGGACAGACAATGAGCAGTTCTTC
>TRBJ2-7|.|.|TRBV24-1
CATSDAPLSGRDHYEQYF
TGTGCCACCAGTGATGCACCTTTGTCTGGGCGGGACCACTACGAGCAGTACTTC
>TRBJ2-2|.|TRBD2|TRBV7-2
CASSPTGLAVYTGELFF
TGTGCCAGCAGCCCCACGGGACTAGCGGTTTACACCGGGGAGCTGTTTTTT
>TRBJ2-6|.|.|TRBV5-8
CASSLLGYSAGANVLTF
TGTGCCAGCAGCTTGTTGGGCTATTCGGCTGGGGCCAACGTCCTGACTTTC
>TRBJ1-5|few|.|TRBV28
CASSLTGNHNQPQHF
TGTGCCAGCAGCCTAACAGGTAATCACAATCAGCCCCAGCATTTT
>TRBJ2-3|.|.|TRBV14
CASSATGSTDTQYF
TGTGCCAGCAGCGCGACAGGATCCACAGATACGCAGTATTTT
>TRBJ2-7|.|.|TRBV7-8
CASSPRGTTHEQYF
TGTGCCAGCAGCCCCCGGGGAACGACCCACGAGCAGTACTTC
>TRBJ2-7|.|TRBD1|TRBV3-1/TRBV3-2
CASSRIDRVDEQYF
TGTGCCAGCAGCCGGATCGACAGGGTGGACGAGCAGTACTTC
>TRBJ2-2|.|.|TRBV6-6
CASRQGGANTGELFF
TGTGCCAGCAGGCAAGGGGGAGCGAACACCGGGGAGCTGTTTTTT
>TRBJ1-5|.|TRBD1|TRBV5-6
CASSAGGSYQPQHF
TGTGCCAGCAGCGCAGGGGGCTCGTATCAGCCCCAGCATTTT
>TRBJ2-3|.|.|TRBV12-5
CASGLIAVDTQYF
TGTGCTAGTGGTTTGATAGCAGTGGATACGCAGTATTTT
>TRBJ2-7|.|TRBD1|TRBV19
CASTPTGGAYEQYF
TGTGCCAGTACCCCGACAGGGGGGGCCTACGAGCAGTACTTC
>TRBJ2-5|.|TRBD2|TRBV27
CASSSWTSGSEGTQYF
TGTGCCAGCAGCTCGTGGACTAGCGGGAGTGAAGGGACCCAGTACTTC